Each of the 22 T cell receptor beta chains below was sequenced from the same sample in a study of OX40 agonist ivuxolimab in advanced cancers. This table comes from immunoSEQ multiplex PCR, and its TCRdb copy is limited to in-frame clones, with some not included. Altogether about 46,000 clones are present, roughly 90% being singletons, with the ten largest covering about 3.7%. Source: CD4+ or CD8+ T cells sorted from blood, taken in a trial of the OX40 agonist ivuxolimab. The receptor source for this set is an adult with an advanced solid tumor such as melanoma, head and neck, liver or kidney cancer.

The gene calls are TRBV2 and TRBJ2-2, with 10 positions matching TRBD1. This CDR3 contains 15 residues. The germline V gene encodes CDR1 SNHLY and CDR2 FYNNEI. The ends lost 6 bases at V and 5 bases at J; junction bases unmatched: 6. CDR3 coding DNA: TGTGCCAGCAGGAGGGACAGGGGAGGGACCGGGGAGCTGTTTTTT. Amino acids: CASRRDRGGTGELFF.

This clone was recorded a few times. The chain recombines TRBV2 with TRBJ1-1; D gene uncertain. From germline, CDR1 is SNHLY and CDR2 FYNNEI. The V gene lost 3 bases and the J gene lost 1 base, with 9 bases spanning the gap. The CDR3 consists of 14 residues. CDR3: CASSEGRKNTEAFF. Written as DNA, the CDR3 is TGTGCCAGCAGTGAGGGCAGAAAGAACACTGAAGCTTTCTTT.

This clone has only a few counts. The chain has TRBV14 and TRBJ2-7; D might be TRBD1 (7 bases). Germline V gene lookup returns CDR1 SGHDN and CDR2 FVKESK. The CDR3 is 17 amino acids. V dropped 2 bases and J dropped 1 base, with 18 bases sitting between them. The CDR3 reads CASSQTTGEARSYEQYF. CDR3 in DNA: TGTGCCAGCAGCCAAACTACAGGGGAGGCACGGTCCTACGAGCAGTACTTC.

The rearrangement joins TRBV28 to TRBJ2-5; unclear D gene. With 3 bases removed from V and 1 base from J, the gap between germline ends came to 9 bases. This CDR3 has 14 residues. In germline, CDR1 is MDHEN, CDR2 SYDVKM. This CDR3 reads CASSLASVQETQYF. CDR3 nucleotide sequence: TGTGCCAGCAGTTTGGCGTCAGTCCAAGAGACCCAGTACTTC.

This sequence joins TRBV28 and TRBJ2-7; 14 positions match TRBD2. Germline CDR1 and CDR2: MDHEN and SYDVKM. The CDR3 runs 18 residues. J lost 3 bases, V lost 3 bases, and 10 bases had no gene match. The CDR3 DNA reads TGTGCCAGCAGTTTTGGGACTAGCGGGAGAGGGATCCTCTACGAGCAGTACTTC. Its protein is CASSFGTSGRGILYEQYF.

The chain combines TRBV19 with TRBJ2-1; possibly TRBD1 for D (6 bases). Trimming shortened V by 3 bases and J by 6 bases, and 21 bases separated the two germline ends. Germline V gene lookup returns CDR1 LNHDA and CDR2 SQIVND (reference sequence). The CDR3 runs to 17 residues. The CDR3 DNA sequence: TGTGCCAGTAGTATTCGAGGGCAGGGACAAGGGATCAATGAGCAGTTCTTC. It codes for CASSIRGQGQGINEQFF. Combining the CDR3 with reference TRBV19 and TRBJ2-1 gives the whole variable domain DGGITQSPKYLFRKEGQNVTLSCEQNLNHDAMYWYRQDPGQGLRLIYYSQIVNDFQKGDIAEGYSVSREKKESFPLTVTSAQKNPTAFYLCASSIRGQGQGINEQFFGPGTRLTVL.

This chain joins TRBV9 and TRBJ2-7; no clear D gene. The CDR3 loop spans 14 amino acids. Germline V gene sequence: CDR1 SGDLS, CDR2 YYNGEE. V shed 0 bases and J shed 1 base, with 8 bases lying between them. The CDR3 protein is CASSVGDLSYEQYF. CDR3 in DNA: TGTGCCAGCAGCGTAGGAGACCTTTCCTACGAGCAGTACTTC.

The chain recombines TRBV6-5 with TRBJ2-7, with D unresolved. Trimming pared 5 bases from V and 7 bases from J, leaving 9 bases between. Germline CDR1 is MNHEY and CDR2 is SVGAGI. CDR3 size: 11 residues. The CDR3 coding sequence is TGTGCCAGCAGTCCCCTACGGGAGCAGTACTTC. It codes for CASSPLREQYF.

The chain has TRBV13 and TRBJ2-3; D perhaps matches TRBD2 (6 bases). V lost 5 bases to trimming and J lost 0 bases, with 9 bases between them. CDR1 PRHDT and CDR2 FYEKMQ come from the germline V gene (reference sequence). The CDR3 loop spans 14 amino acids. This CDR3 is CASSRDSSTDTQYF. The CDR3 region has the DNA TGTGCCAGCAGCAGGGACTCTAGCACAGATACGCAGTATTTT.

The V gene is TRBV7-3, the J gene TRBJ2-1, with TRBD2 matching over 8 bases. With 3 bases clipped from V and 8 bases from J, the junction kept 24 bases outside the gene matches. Germline CDR1 is SGHTA and CDR2 is FQGTGA. CDR3 length equals 20 residues. CDR3 sequence reads: CASSFGDGREARQVDDEQFF. The CDR3 nucleotides are TGTGCCAGCAGCTTCGGAGACGGGAGGGAGGCACGGCAGGTGGATGATGAGCAGTTCTTC.

The J gene is TRBJ1-1, the V gene TRBV10-2; TRBD1 is a possible D gene (6 bases). Germline V gives CDR1 WSHSY, CDR2 SAAADI. The CDR3 covers 14 residues. V was clipped by 10 bases and J by 2 bases, with 17 bases between them. DNA for the CDR3: TGCGCCACCTCCGGGGGGGGCAGCAACACTGAAGCTTTCTTT. Protein sequence: CATSGGGSNTEAFF.

The J gene is TRBJ2-5, the V gene TRBV9; D is ambiguous. Per germline, CDR1 SGDLS and CDR2 YYNGEE. The CDR3 covers 14 residues. Trimming stripped 3 bases from V and 5 bases from J, with 14 bases between. CDR3 sequence (DNA): TGTGCCAGCAGCGGATCAGCGCGGTCGGAGACCCAGTACTTC. Translation: CASSGSARSETQYF.

The rearrangement uses TRBV11-3 and TRBJ2-1; 8 bases agree with TRBD2. CDR3 length: 15 residues. Per the germline V gene, CDR1 is SGHNT and CDR2 is YENEEA. Trimming at V came to 1 base and at J to 4 bases, leaving 3 bases not matched to a gene. The DNA of the CDR3 is TGTGCCAGCAGCTTAGGGGTAGCGGGATACAATGAGCAGTTCTTC. This translates into CASSLGVAGYNEQFF.

The chain recombines TRBV14 with TRBJ1-3; D is uncertain. This CDR3 is 14 amino acids long. The V end was cut by 4 bases, the J end by 1 base, with 8 bases between. Looked up from germline, CDR1 is SGHDN and CDR2 is FVKESK. This CDR3 is CASSLPGSGNTIYF. In nucleotides, the CDR3 is TGTGCCAGCAGCCTTCCCGGATCTGGAAACACCATATATTTT.

The chain is built from TRBV28 and TRBJ2-7; TRBD2 aligns across 9 bases. The ends lost 5 bases at V and 5 bases at J; junction bases unmatched: 13. Germline V gene lookup returns CDR1 MDHEN and CDR2 SYDVKM. CDR3 length: 16 amino acids. The CDR3 spells CASSPRGGAGGNEQYF. Written as DNA, the CDR3 is TGTGCCAGCAGTCCCAGAGGAGGAGCGGGAGGCAACGAGCAGTACTTC. The full variable domain, with the rest looked up from reference TRBV28 and TRBJ2-7, is DVKVTQSSRYLVKRTGEKVFLECVQDMDHENMFWYRQDPGLGLRLIYFSYDVKMKEKGDIPEGYSVSREKKERFSLILESASTNQTSMYLCASSPRGGAGGNEQYFGPGTRLTVT.

The chain joins TRBV9 to TRBJ1-3; possibly TRBD1 for D (6 bases). V shed 1 base and J shed 0 bases, with 11 bases lying between them. This CDR3 is built from 16 residues. In germline, CDR1 is SGDLS, CDR2 YYNGEE. CDR3 sequence: CASSVQGGGSGNTIYF. The CDR3 DNA reads as TGTGCCAGCAGCGTACAGGGAGGGGGCTCTGGAAACACCATATATTTT. Complete variable domain (other parts from reference TRBV9 and TRBJ1-3): DSGVTQTPKHLITATGQRVTLRCSPRSGDLSVYWYQQSLDQGLQFLIQYYNGEERAKGNILERFSAQQFPDLHSELNLSSLELGDSALYFCASSVQGGGSGNTIYFGEGSWLTVV.

This chain links TRBV19 with TRBJ2-7; D ambiguous. V shed 3 bases and J shed 2 bases, with 11 bases lying between them. CDR1 is LNHDA, CDR2 SQIVND, per germline (reference sequence). This CDR3 contains 14 residues. The CDR3 nucleotides read TGTGCCAGTAGTATCTCCGGGCCGCCCTACGAGCAGTACTTC. Translated: CASSISGPPYEQYF.

The chain employs TRBV6-5 and TRBJ2-5; 7 bases align to TRBD2. The CDR3 loop spans 15 amino acids. Germline V CDR1 and CDR2: MNHEY, SVGAGI. V lost 6 bases, J lost 5 bases, and 12 bases stayed unmatched. CDR3 loop: CASSSTWTSRETQYF. CDR3 in DNA: TGTGCCAGCAGCTCTACGTGGACTAGTCGGGAGACCCAGTACTTC.

This clone was seen only once. The chain couples TRBV7-9 to TRBJ2-5; the match to TRBD1 covers 7 bases. The junction had 4 bases not matched to a gene; V was cut back by 4 bases and J by 5 bases. The CDR3 runs 13 residues. In germline, CDR1 is SEHNR, CDR2 FQNEAQ (reference sequence). The CDR3 DNA reads as TGTGCCAGCAGCTCCCGACAGGGCGAGACCCAGTACTTC. Protein product: CASSSRQGETQYF.

Concerning this clone: Its ends do not fully match the called genes, so a read error is possible. The chain has TRBV7-9 and TRBJ1-1, with a tentative D call TRBD1 (6 bases). Germline V lookup: CDR1 SEHNR, CDR2 FQNEAQ (reference sequence). CDR3 size: 12 residues. CDR3 residues: CASSLSGVVWFF. In DNA form, the CDR3 reads TGTGCCAGCAGCTTATCAGGGGTGGTTTGGTTTTTT.

This chain connects TRBV7-2 to TRBJ2-7; 7 positions match TRBD2. Germline V gene data show CDR1 as SGHTA and CDR2 as FQGNSA. The J segment lost 0 bases and the V segment lost 1 base, leaving 12 bases of the junction unmatched. The CDR3 totals 18 residues. The CDR3 DNA follows: TGTGCCAGCAGCTTAGACACTCCTAGCGGATCTAGCTCCTACGAGCAGTACTTC. Translating gives CASSLDTPSGSSSYEQYF.

This clone was observed a handful of times. This chain joins TRBV6-5 and TRBJ2-7; D call uncertain. V was pared by 6 bases and J by 3 bases, with 6 bases between. CDR3 length: 11 amino acids. CDR1 is MNHEY, CDR2 SVGAGI, per germline. The CDR3 DNA reads as TGTGCCAGCAGATCCGGCTACGAGCAGTACTTC. Residues: CASRSGYEQYF.